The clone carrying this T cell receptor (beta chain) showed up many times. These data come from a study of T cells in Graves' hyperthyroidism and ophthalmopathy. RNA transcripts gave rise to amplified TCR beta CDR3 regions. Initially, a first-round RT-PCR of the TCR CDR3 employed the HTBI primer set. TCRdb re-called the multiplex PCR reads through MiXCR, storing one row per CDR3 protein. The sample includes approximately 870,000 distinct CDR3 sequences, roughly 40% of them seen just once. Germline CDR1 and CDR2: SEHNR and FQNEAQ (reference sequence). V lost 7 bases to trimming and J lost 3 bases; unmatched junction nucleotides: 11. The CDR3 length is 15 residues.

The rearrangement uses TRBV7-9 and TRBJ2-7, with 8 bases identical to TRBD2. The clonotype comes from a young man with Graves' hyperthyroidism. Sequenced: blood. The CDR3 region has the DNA TGTGCCAGCACCCTGGGGGCAGCGGGGGTCTACGAGCAGTACTTC. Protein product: CASTLGAAGVYEQYF.